This T cell receptor beta chain was sequenced in a study of blood T cell repertoires in COVID-19. Turning to the study itself: Samples taken during acute and convalescent COVID-19 were collected in the United States, Italy and Spain. PBMCs, B-cell-depleted T cells, or T cells were the source of the cDNA or gDNA that made up the material.

The CDR3 runs 18 residues. Germline CDR1 is SGHRS and CDR2 is YFSETQ. V lost 4 bases and J lost 0; bases outside the gene matches: 12. How the authors handled the data: Amplification of reference gene primers was used by the study to estimate nucleated cell counts. Measured with immunoSEQ multiplex PCR; TCRdb has only the in-frame clones, and not every one. V and J calls and clone size are as listed in that table; D and trimming were resolved from the DNA. Of more than 85,000 clones in the sample, around four fifths were seen once. The rearrangement links TRBV5-1 to TRBJ1-4, with 7 nucleotides matching TRBD1. The TCR comes from an older woman with acute or convalescent COVID-19. The specimen was peripheral blood. The CDR3 DNA sequence: TGCGCCAGCAGCCAAGGCAGGGGGACCTTTGCAACTAATGAAAAACTGTTTTTT. Translating it yields CASSQGRGTFATNEKLFF.